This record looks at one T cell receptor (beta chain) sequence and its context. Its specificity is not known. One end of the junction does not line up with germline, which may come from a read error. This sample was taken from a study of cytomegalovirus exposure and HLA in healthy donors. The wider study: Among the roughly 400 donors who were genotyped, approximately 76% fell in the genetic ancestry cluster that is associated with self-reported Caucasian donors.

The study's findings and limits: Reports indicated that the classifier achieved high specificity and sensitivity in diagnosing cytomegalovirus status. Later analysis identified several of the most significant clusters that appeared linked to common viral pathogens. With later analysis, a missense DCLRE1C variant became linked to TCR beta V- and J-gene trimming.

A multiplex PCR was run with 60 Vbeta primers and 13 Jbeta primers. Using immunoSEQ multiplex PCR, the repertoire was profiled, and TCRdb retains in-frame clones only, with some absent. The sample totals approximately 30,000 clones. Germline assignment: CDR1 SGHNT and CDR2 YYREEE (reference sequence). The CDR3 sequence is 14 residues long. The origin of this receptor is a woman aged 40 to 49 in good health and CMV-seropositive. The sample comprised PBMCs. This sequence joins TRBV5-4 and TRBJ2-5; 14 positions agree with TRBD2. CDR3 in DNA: TGTGCCAGCAGCGAGGGACTAGCGGGAGAGAACCAGTACTTC. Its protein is CASSEGLAGENQYF. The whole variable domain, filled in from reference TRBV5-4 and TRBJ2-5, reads ETGVTQSPTHLIKTRGQQVTLRCSSQSGHNTVSWYQQALGQGPQFIFQYYREEENGRGNFPPRFSGLQFPNYSSELNVNALELDDSALYLCASSEGLAGENQYFGPGTRLLVL.